Here is one TCR beta chain with its context. Some clones are missing from TCRdb's copy, which holds only in-frame ones; the method was immunoSEQ multiplex PCR. This sample has almost 50,000 clones, with almost 95% found just once. The germline CDR1 and CDR2 sequences are SGHTA and FQGNSA. With 4 bases removed from V and 2 bases from J, the gap between germline ends came to 12 bases. This CDR3 comprises 14 residues. This sample is drawn from a study of T cell changes during pregnancy in multiple sclerosis. Material: peripheral blood, obtained after pregnancy. V gene TRBV7-2 combines with J gene TRBJ2-7; TRBD2 is a possible D gene (6 bases). This receptor was taken from a female donor with multiple sclerosis, enrolled in a pregnancy study. DNA of the CDR3: TGTGCCAGCAGCTACCGACTAGGACCCTACGAGCAGTACTTC. It yields the protein CASSYRLGPYEQYF.